A selection of T cell receptor beta chains follows, all from one sample in a study of blood T cell repertoires in COVID-19. Profiled with immunoSEQ multiplex PCR; TCRdb holds only in-frame clones, not every one. The sample lists 300,000 to 450,000 clones, around nine tenths occurring once. Sequenced sample: peripheral blood. The receptors here all came from a human donor in a cohort sampled during active COVID-19. The CDR3 runs from the conserved cysteine through the conserved F or W. The order of the fields is clone size, V gene, J gene, D gene, CDR3 DNA, CDR3 protein. The D gene is left open where the match is weak. Clone size is not always given. Where it is, it says once, few, many or a class for expanded clones.

NA	TRBV11-1	TRBJ2-5	TRBD2	TGTGCCAGCAGCTCGACTAGCGGGACTATGGAGACCCAGTACTTC	CASSSTSGTMETQYF
NA	TRBV5-1	TRBJ2-3	NA	TGCGCCAGCAGCTTGATAGCGGGCACAGATACGCAGTATTTT	CASSLIAGTDTQYF
NA	TRBV7-9	TRBJ1-3	TRBD1	TGTGCCAGCAGCACGAAGGGTAGGGGGCCGGACGACACCATATATTTT	CASSTKGRGPDDTIYF
NA	TRBV19	TRBJ2-5	TRBD2	TGTGCCAGTAGTACCTACCTAGCGGGGGGGTTCGAGACCCAGTACTTC	CASSTYLAGGFETQYF
NA	TRBV19	TRBJ2-2	TRBD1	TGTGCCAGTGGGGACAGGGGATACACCGGGGAGCTGTTTTTT	CASGDRGYTGELFF
NA	TRBV6-6	TRBJ2-7	NA	TGTGCCAGCACCCTGAACGTAGCCTACGAGCAGTACTTC	CASTLNVAYEQYF
once	TRBV24-1	TRBJ2-1	NA	TGTGCCACCAGTGATATTCCGGGACAGGGAAAAGGGACTAGGATCGATGAGCAGTTCTTC	CATSDIPGQGKGTRIDEQFF
NA	TRBV5-1	TRBJ2-2	TRBD2	TGCGCCAGCAGCTTGGACCTGGGACTAGGAATAGGAGGGGAGCTGTTTTTT	CASSLDLGLGIGGELFF
NA	TRBV3-1/TRBV3-2	TRBJ2-3	TRBD1	TGTGCCAGCAGCCAAGACCCTGGGACAGACACTAGCACAGATACGCAGTATTTT	CASSQDPGTDTSTDTQYF
NA	TRBV11-2	TRBJ2-7	NA	TGTGCCAGCACGCTCCGGGACACCGTCTACGAGCAGTACTTC	CASTLRDTVYEQYF
NA	TRBV18	TRBJ1-1	NA	TGTGCCAGCTCAGGGGAGGGGAACACTGAAGCTTTCTTT	CASSGEGNTEAFF
NA	TRBV5-5	TRBJ2-2	NA	TGTGCCAGCAGCTTGGCGCCAGGGGAGGGAATCGGGGAGCTGTTTTTT	CASSLAPGEGIGELFF
NA	TRBV30	TRBJ1-6	NA	TGTGCCTGGAGTGTAAACAGGTATAATTCACCCCTCCACTTT	CAWSVNRYNSPLHF
NA	TRBV14	TRBJ2-6	TRBD1	TGTGCCAGCAGCCAAGACAGGGGGCACTCTGGGGCCAACGTCCTGACTTTC	CASSQDRGHSGANVLTF
NA	TRBV3-1/TRBV3-2	TRBJ1-2	TRBD1	TGTGCCAGCAGCCAAGGGACAGGCTATGGCTACACCTTC	CASSQGTGYGYTF
NA	TRBV10-2	TRBJ2-7	TRBD2	TGCGCCAGCAGTGGGACTAGCGGGGGCTACGAGCAGTACTTC	CASSGTSGGYEQYF
NA	TRBV5-1	TRBJ2-7	NA	TGCGCCAGCAGCTTGGGGCCAGGTTCCTACGAGCAGTACTTC	CASSLGPGSYEQYF
NA	TRBV5-1	TRBJ2-5	NA	TGCGCCAGCAGCACGACTAGTGGACTAGAGACCCAGTACTTC	CASSTTSGLETQYF
NA	TRBV19	TRBJ1-4	TRBD1	TGTGCCAGTAGTATGACGCCGGGACAGGCCCATCCTAATGAAAAACTGTTTTTT	CASSMTPGQAHPNEKLFF
NA	TRBV5-1	TRBJ2-2	TRBD1	TGCGCCAGCAGCCCGGGGACAGGGGAGGACACCGGGGAGCTGTTTTTT	CASSPGTGEDTGELFF
NA	TRBV9	TRBJ2-7	NA	TGTGCCAGCAGCGTTGAGGAGAGCTCCTACGAGCAGTACTTC	CASSVEESSYEQYF
NA	TRBV6-9	TRBJ2-3	TRBD1	TGTGCCAGCAGTACTCCGACAGGGAAATTAACAGATACGCAGTATTTT	CASSTPTGKLTDTQYF
NA	TRBV5-1	TRBJ2-3	NA	TGCGCCAGCAGCTTGGAACAGAAAACAGATACGCAGTATTTT	CASSLEQKTDTQYF
NA	TRBV6-4	TRBJ2-3	NA	TGTGCCAGCAGTGACAACGGGAATACGCAGTATTTT	CASSDNGNTQYF
few	TRBV6-5	TRBJ1-1	NA	TGTGCCAGCAGACCCCTCGGTGGTCGGACTGAAGCTTTCTTT	CASRPLGGRTEAFF
NA	TRBV28	TRBJ2-2	TRBD1	TGTGCCAGCAGTATAGCAGGGGGCAGGTCCGGGGAGCTGTTTTTT	CASSIAGGRSGELFF
NA	TRBV25-1	TRBJ1-2	NA	TGTGCCAGCAGGGGGGGGTATGGCTACACCTTC	CASRGGYGYTF
few	TRBV28	TRBJ1-4	NA	TGTGCCAGCAGCCGGGAAACGGGAAATTGGTTTTTT	CASSRETGNWFF
NA	TRBV2	TRBJ2-1	TRBD2	TGTGCCAGCAGTGAAGCCTTAACTAGCGGGCTCAATGAGCAGTTCTTC	CASSEALTSGLNEQFF
NA	TRBV7-3	TRBJ2-3	TRBD1	TGTGCCAGCAGCTTATTAGGCGGACAGGGTTTGGGGGGAGATACGCAGTATTTT	CASSLLGGQGLGGDTQYF
NA	TRBV11-1	TRBJ2-7	NA	TGTGCCAGCAGCTTGGACGGGGGGCCCCTCCTCGAGCAGTACTTC	CASSLDGGPLLEQYF
once	TRBV2	TRBJ2-3	TRBD2	TGTGCCACCACCGTTAGCGGGGGGCGGGTCACAGATACGCAGTATTTT	CATTVSGGRVTDTQYF
NA	TRBV29-1	TRBJ1-4	NA	TGCAGCGAGCGGCAGGGGAACAGCGCAACTAATGAAAAACTGTTTTTT	CSERQGNSATNEKLFF
NA	TRBV5-6	TRBJ1-1	NA	TGTGCCAGCAGCTTGGGGGGCAGGTCGGCTTTCTTT	CASSLGGRSAFF
NA	TRBV5-1	TRBJ2-7	NA	TGCGCCAGCAGCTTTTTGCAGTCCTACGAGCAGTACTTC	CASSFLQSYEQYF
NA	TRBV11-2	TRBJ2-5	TRBD2	TGTGCCAGCAGCTTATTGGGCGGGGGGGCGTCGGAGACCCAGTACTTC	CASSLLGGGASETQYF
NA	TRBV7-3	TRBJ2-1	NA	TGTGCCAGCAGCGGGAGGAGGGCGAATTGGAATGAGCAGTTCTTC	CASSGRRANWNEQFF
NA	TRBV4-1	TRBJ2-1	NA	TGCGCCAGCAGCCAAACGCCGGGTGGCTACAATGAGCAGTTCTTC	CASSQTPGGYNEQFF
NA	TRBV3-1/TRBV3-2	TRBJ2-7	TRBD1	TGTGCCAGCAGCCAAGACGCAGGGGGCTACGAGCAGTACTTC	CASSQDAGGYEQYF
NA	TRBV10-1	TRBJ2-3	TRBD2	TGCGCCAGCAGTGTTTCAGCGGGAGGGAACACAGATACGCAGTATTTT	CASSVSAGGNTDTQYF
NA	TRBV6-6	TRBJ1-4	NA	TGTGCCAGCAGTTACCAAGGGCCGGAGGGGAGTGAAAAACTGTTTTTT	CASSYQGPEGSEKLFF
NA	TRBV4-1	TRBJ1-1	NA	TGCGCCAGCAGCGGGCGGGGGGCAACTGAAGCTTTCTTT	CASSGRGATEAFF
NA	TRBV5-1	TRBJ2-7	TRBD2	TGCGCCAGCAGCTTGTCTAGCGGGGGCACGATTCACGAGCAGTACTTC	CASSLSSGGTIHEQYF
NA	TRBV14	TRBJ1-1	TRBD1	TGTGCCAGCAGCCCGACAGGGGGGGCTAGTACTGAAGCTTTCTTT	CASSPTGGASTEAFF
NA	TRBV19	TRBJ2-7	NA	TGTGCCAGTAGTATGACTTCCTCCTCCTACGAGCAGTACTTC	CASSMTSSSYEQYF
once	TRBV28	TRBJ2-3	TRBD2	TGTGCCAGCAGTCTACGTAGCGGGAGGGAGGGAGATACGCAGTATTTT	CASSLRSGREGDTQYF
NA	TRBV6-5	TRBJ1-5	TRBD1	TGTGCCAGCATGGAGGGGGCAGGGGACAATCAGCCCCAGCATTTT	CASMEGAGDNQPQHF